Following are 22 T cell receptor beta chains from one sample sequenced in a study of T cells in Graves' hyperthyroidism and ophthalmopathy. The CDR3 regions of TCR beta were amplified from RNA transcripts. The HTBI primer set drove a first-round RT-PCR of the TCR CDR3. TCRdb re-called the multiplex PCR reads with MiXCR, one entry per CDR3 protein. The table lists roughly 660,000 distinct CDR3 sequences, roughly 17% of them singletons. Sequenced material: blood. The origin of the receptors is a man aged 45-60 years with Graves' hyperthyroidism.

This clonotype was detected a few times. V and J are TRBV7-2 and TRBJ1-1, with no clear D. In germline, CDR1 is SGHTA, CDR2 FQGNSA. V dropped 2 bases and J dropped 0 bases, with 7 bases sitting between them. The CDR3 runs 14 residues. The CDR3 DNA follows: TGTGCCAGCAGCTTAAGGGAGGTGAACACTGAAGCTTTCTTT. The encoded protein is CASSLREVNTEAFF.

This clonotype has a count of ten or more. The J gene is TRBJ2-1, the V gene TRBV11-3; D may be TRBD1 or TRBD2 (6 bases each). The CDR3 consists of 15 residues. The germline V gene has CDR1 SGHNT and CDR2 YENEEA. Trimming removed 0 bases from V and 8 bases from J, with 14 bases in between. CDR3 sequence reads: CASSLEPGALDEQFF. In DNA form, the CDR3 reads TGTGCCAGCAGCTTAGAACCGGGGGCGTTGGATGAGCAGTTCTTC.

At least ten counts were recorded for this clonotype. V is TRBV28 and J is TRBJ1-4; D perhaps matches TRBD1 (5 bases). CDR3 size: 15 residues. Trimming cost V 3 bases and J 2 bases, with 10 bases left between them. The germline CDR1 and CDR2 sequences are MDHEN and SYDVKM. CDR3 sequence reads: CASSFVRATNEKLFF. CDR3 in DNA: TGTGCCAGCAGTTTTGTCAGGGCCACTAATGAAAAACTGTTTTTT.

This clonotype was detected many times. V usage is TRBV30 and J usage is TRBJ2-2; 8 bases are shared with TRBD1. With 5 bases clipped from V and 7 bases from J, the junction kept 9 bases outside the gene matches. The germline V gene has CDR1 GTSNPN and CDR2 SVGIG (reference sequence). This CDR3 has 14 amino acids. CDR3 amino acids: CAWGKDRVNGELFF. The CDR3 nucleotides read TGTGCCTGGGGCAAGGACAGGGTGAACGGGGAGCTGTTTTTT.

This clonotype was found many times. V and J are TRBV19 and TRBJ2-7, with 12 positions matching TRBD2. V shed 6 bases and J 7 bases; nucleotides not matched to a gene: 7. Germline CDR1 is LNHDA and CDR2 is SQIVND (reference sequence). This CDR3 has 14 residues. CDR3 protein: CASSGLAGSWEQYF. CDR3 sequence (DNA): TGTGCCAGTAGCGGACTAGCGGGATCTTGGGAGCAGTACTTC.

The chain carries TRBV28 and TRBJ2-1; D remains unclear. CDR3 length: 13 residues. V was trimmed by 3 bases and J by 7 bases, leaving 10 bases between them. Per germline, CDR1 MDHEN and CDR2 SYDVKM. CDR3 nucleotide sequence: TGTGCCAGCAGTTTTGGCAACCGGAATGAGCAGTTCTTC. It yields the protein CASSFGNRNEQFF.

This clonotype was seen at least ten times. The genes are TRBV30 and TRBJ1-1, with D possibly being TRBD1 (6 bases). There are 15 residues in the CDR3. Germline CDR1 is GTSNPN and CDR2 is SVGIG (reference sequence). With 0 bases removed from V and 1 base from J, the gap between germline ends came to 12 bases. The chain's CDR3 is CAWSVGGTKNTEAFF. Here the CDR3 DNA reads TGTGCCTGGAGTGTTGGGGGGACAAAGAACACTGAAGCTTTCTTT.

This clonotype showed up many times. This chain joins TRBV6-2 or TRBV6-3 and TRBJ2-3; unclear D gene. V gave up 10 bases and J gave up 2 bases, with 16 bases separating them. CDR3 length: 14 residues. Germline V gene lookup returns CDR1 MNHEY and CDR2 SVGEGT. The CDR3 here is CAIRRISSTDTQYF. CDR3 bases: TGTGCCATACGCCGGATCAGCTCCACAGATACGCAGTATTTT.

This clonotype occurred many times. The V gene is TRBV27, the J gene TRBJ2-7; 8 nucleotides align to TRBD2. The CDR3 runs to 15 residues. The germline V gene has CDR1 MNHEY and CDR2 SMNVEV (reference sequence). V shed 0 bases and J 5 bases; nucleotides not matched to a gene: 6. CDR3 sequence (DNA): TGTGCCAGCAGTTTATCCCGCGGGAGGCCCCACGAGCAGTACTTC. Its translation is CASSLSRGRPHEQYF.

This chain joins TRBV11-2 and TRBJ1-5; D is perhaps TRBD1 (5 bases). V shed 0 bases and J shed 13 bases, with 16 bases lying between them. Germline V lookup: CDR1 SGHAT, CDR2 FQNNGV. The CDR3 is 14 residues long. CDR3 residues: CASSLDRVNQAQHF. DNA of the CDR3: TGTGCCAGCAGCTTAGACAGGGTCAATCAGGCGCAGCATTTT.

This chain joins TRBV19 and TRBJ2-1, with 11 bases lining up with TRBD2. In germline, CDR1 is LNHDA, CDR2 SQIVND (reference sequence). V was pared by 2 bases and J by 3 bases, with 6 bases of the junction left unmatched. This CDR3 spans 17 amino acids. CDR3 loop: CASSITASGRFYNEQFF. CDR3 nucleotide sequence: TGTGCCAGTAGTATAACGGCTAGCGGGAGGTTCTACAATGAGCAGTTCTTC.

DNA for the CDR3: TGTGCCAGCAGTTTTGACAGCTTAGAAGGGTCCTACGAGCAGTACTTC. Translating gives CASSFDSLEGSYEQYF. The chain joins TRBV12-3 or TRBV12-4 to TRBJ2-7, with D perhaps matching TRBD1 (5 bases). Trimming took 3 bases from V and 1 from J, leaving 16 bases between them. CDR3 length equals 16 residues.

The chain recombines TRBV9 with TRBJ1-3, with no clear D. Trimming removed 0 bases from V and 0 bases from J, with 7 bases in between. The CDR3 is made up of 15 amino acids. CDR1 SGDLS and CDR2 YYNGEE come from the germline V gene. The CDR3 region is CASSVGAGSGNTIYF. Written as DNA, the CDR3 is TGTGCCAGCAGCGTAGGGGCGGGCTCTGGAAACACCATATATTTT.

This chain uses TRBV30 with TRBJ2-3, with TRBD2 identical over 7 bases. V dropped 7 bases and J dropped 0; count of bases not matched to a gene: 1. Germline V gene sequence: CDR1 GTSNPN, CDR2 SVGIG (reference sequence). CDR3 length: 12 amino acids. In DNA, the CDR3 is TGTGCCTATAGCGGGAGCACAGATACGCAGTATTTT. Its protein is CAYSGSTDTQYF. The full variable domain, with the rest looked up from reference TRBV30 and TRBJ2-3, is SQTIHQWPATLVQPVGSPLSLECTVEGTSNPNLYWYRQAAGRGLQLLFYSVGIGQISSEVPQNLSASRPQDRQFILSSKKLLLSDSGFYLCAYSGSTDTQYFGPGTRLTVL.

This clonotype showed up many times. The V call is TRBV12-5, the J call TRBJ1-1, with a tentative D call TRBD1 (5 bases). CDR1 is LGHNT, CDR2 FRNRAP, per germline. V shed 5 bases and J shed 3 bases, with 16 bases lying between them. The CDR3 totals 15 residues. CDR3: CASGPGLTWDTEAFF. CDR3 DNA sequence: TGTGCTAGTGGTCCGGGACTTACCTGGGACACTGAAGCTTTCTTT.

The chain joins TRBV7-2 to TRBJ1-6; no clear D gene. This CDR3 is 15 amino acids long. The ends were cut back, 5 bases at V and 10 bases at J, with 18 bases in the middle. Germline lookup yields CDR1 SGHTA and CDR2 FQGNSA. Written as DNA, the CDR3 is TGTGCCAGCAGCCCGGTGGAGGGAGGAGACTCACCCCTCCACTTT. It codes for CASSPVEGGDSPLHF.

V is TRBV15 and J is TRBJ2-5; no definite D call. The CDR3 covers 14 residues. V shed 0 bases and J shed 2 bases, with 7 bases lying between them. Germline V gene sequence: CDR1 LNHNV, CDR2 YYDKDF (reference sequence). CDR3 amino acids: CATSRDPTQETQYF. The CDR3 DNA sequence: TGTGCCACCAGCAGAGATCCTACTCAAGAGACCCAGTACTTC.

This clonotype was observed at least ten times. This chain joins TRBV10-3 and TRBJ2-1, with TRBD2 identical over 11 bases. Germline CDR1 ENHRY, CDR2 SYGVKD. This CDR3 has 15 residues. The junction had 3 bases not matched to a gene; V was cut back by 0 bases and J by 8 bases. The CDR3 DNA reads as TGTGCCATCAGTGAGTCTACTAGCGGGAGTCATGAGCAGTTCTTC. Amino acids: CAISESTSGSHEQFF.

Many counts were recorded for this clonotype. The rearrangement joins TRBV11-2 to TRBJ1-2; 8 bases match TRBD1. The CDR3 is 14 residues long. Germline trimming cut 6 bases from V and 4 bases from J; bases unmatched to any gene: 7. Per the germline V gene, CDR1 is SGHAT and CDR2 is FQNNGV. CDR3 region: CASRRDRGGYGYTF. The CDR3 bases are TGTGCCAGCAGACGTGACAGGGGCGGCTATGGCTACACCTTC.

This clonotype was counted between two and nine times. The J gene is TRBJ2-3, the V gene TRBV7-9, with D perhaps given as TRBD1 or TRBD2 (6 bases each). This CDR3 is 15 amino acids long. Germline CDR1 SEHNR, CDR2 FQNEAQ (reference sequence). V was cut by 3 bases and J by 5 bases, with 15 bases left in between. The CDR3 DNA follows: TGTGCCAGCAGCTTCGGATCCGGGGGCAAAGATACGCAGTATTTT. It is translated as CASSFGSGGKDTQYF.

This clonotype has just a few counts. This chain joins TRBV6-5 and TRBJ1-4; D possibly corresponds to TRBD1 (5 bases). Germline CDR1 reads MNHEY; CDR2 reads SVGAGI. CDR3 length equals 15 residues. V was clipped by 2 bases and J by 5 bases, with 12 bases between them. CDR3 loop: CASSYGGASNEKLFF. CDR3 in DNA: TGTGCCAGCAGTTACGGAGGGGCATCAAATGAAAAACTGTTTTTT.

The CDR3 region has the DNA TGCAGTGCTAGAGAGGGAGGACTAGCGGGAACTTGGTGGGACACAGATACGCAGTATTTT. This codes for CSAREGGLAGTWWDTDTQYF. The V and J genes are TRBV20-1 and TRBJ2-3; TRBD2 matches at 12 bases. This CDR3 is 20 amino acids long. Germline V gene lookup returns CDR1 DFQATT and CDR2 SNEGSKA (reference sequence). Trimming removed 0 bases from V and 2 bases from J; junction bases left unmatched: 15.